The following is a T cell receptor (beta chain) sequence with its context. What it binds is not known. Looked up from germline, CDR1 is PRHDT and CDR2 is FYEKMQ (reference sequence). The length of the CDR3 is 13 residues. V gave up 3 bases and J gave up 8 bases; unmatched junction bases: 3. Vbeta (60) and Jbeta (13) primers were used in the PCR. Only in-frame clones appear in the TCRdb table, and some are missing; sequencing was by immunoSEQ multiplex PCR. The sample has fewer than 200,000 clones, around 72% seen once. These data originate in a study of cytomegalovirus exposure and HLA in healthy donors. Findings and caveats of the study: The classifier, whose performance was assessed in both the original and validation cohorts, reportedly diagnosed cytomegalovirus status with high specificity and sensitivity. Analyzed later, most CMV-associated TCR beta chains appeared HLA-restricted. In terms of immune exposure information, only CMV serostatus was available.

Material for sequencing was PBMCs. This receptor was identified in a man aged 40-49 years in good health and CMV-seropositive. The chain uses TRBV13 and TRBJ1-3; 8 nucleotides line up with TRBD1. CDR3 residues: CASSFQGAYTIYF. In DNA, the CDR3 is TGTGCCAGCAGCTTCCAGGGGGCTTACACCATATATTTT.